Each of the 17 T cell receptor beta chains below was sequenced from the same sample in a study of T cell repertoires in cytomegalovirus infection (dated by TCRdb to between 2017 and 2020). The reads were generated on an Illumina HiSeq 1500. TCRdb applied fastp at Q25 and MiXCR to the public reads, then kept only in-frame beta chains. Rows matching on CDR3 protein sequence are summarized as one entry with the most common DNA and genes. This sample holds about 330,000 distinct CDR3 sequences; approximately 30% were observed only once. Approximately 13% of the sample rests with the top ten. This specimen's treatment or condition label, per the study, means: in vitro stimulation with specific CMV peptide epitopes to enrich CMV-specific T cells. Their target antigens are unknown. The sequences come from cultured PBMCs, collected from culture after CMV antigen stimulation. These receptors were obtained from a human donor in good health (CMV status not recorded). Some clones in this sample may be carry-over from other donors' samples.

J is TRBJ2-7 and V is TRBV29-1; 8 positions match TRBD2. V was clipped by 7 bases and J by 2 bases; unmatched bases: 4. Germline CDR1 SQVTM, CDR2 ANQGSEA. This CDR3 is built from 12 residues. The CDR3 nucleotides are TGCAGCGCCGGGGGGGGTACCTACGAGCAGTACTTC. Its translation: CSAGGGTYEQYF.

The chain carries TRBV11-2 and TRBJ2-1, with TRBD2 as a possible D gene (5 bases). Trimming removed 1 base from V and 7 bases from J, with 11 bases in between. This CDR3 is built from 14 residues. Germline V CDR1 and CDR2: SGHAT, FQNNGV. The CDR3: CASSLGSSGNEQFF. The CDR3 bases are TGTGCCAGCAGCTTAGGCTCGTCGGGGAATGAGCAGTTCTTC. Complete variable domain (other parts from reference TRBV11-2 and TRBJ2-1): EAGVAQSPRYKIIEKRQSVAFWCNPISGHATLYWYQQILGQGPKLLIQFQNNGVVDDSQLPKDRFSAERLKGVDSTLKIQPAKLEDSAVYLCASSLGSSGNEQFFGPGTRLTVL.

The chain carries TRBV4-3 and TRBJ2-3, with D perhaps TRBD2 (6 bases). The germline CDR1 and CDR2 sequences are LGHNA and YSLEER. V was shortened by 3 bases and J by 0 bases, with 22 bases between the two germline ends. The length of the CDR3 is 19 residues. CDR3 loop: CASSHDEPTGTSSTDTQYF. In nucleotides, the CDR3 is TGCGCCAGCAGCCATGATGAGCCGACGGGGACTTCTAGCACAGATACGCAGTATTTT.

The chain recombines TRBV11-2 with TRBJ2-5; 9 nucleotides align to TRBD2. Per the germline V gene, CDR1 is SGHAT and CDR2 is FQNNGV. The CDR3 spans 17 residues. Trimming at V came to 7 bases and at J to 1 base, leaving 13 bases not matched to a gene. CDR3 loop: CASIRRAGTSFQETQYF. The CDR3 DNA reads TGTGCCAGCATCCGGCGGGCCGGGACTAGCTTCCAAGAGACCCAGTACTTC.

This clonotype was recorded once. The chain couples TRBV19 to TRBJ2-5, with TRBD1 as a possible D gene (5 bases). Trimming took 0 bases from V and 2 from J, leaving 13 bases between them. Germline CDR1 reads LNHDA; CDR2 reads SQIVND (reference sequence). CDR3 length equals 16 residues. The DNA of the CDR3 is TGTGCCAGTAGTATAGATCTCTCGACAGTTCAAGAGACCCAGTACTTC. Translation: CASSIDLSTVQETQYF.

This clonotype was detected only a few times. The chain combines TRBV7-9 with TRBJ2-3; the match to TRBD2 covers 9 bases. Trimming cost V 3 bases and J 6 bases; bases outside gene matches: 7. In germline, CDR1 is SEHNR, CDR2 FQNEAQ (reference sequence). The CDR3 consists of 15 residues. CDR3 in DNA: TGTGCCAGCAGCTTGCCTAGCGGGGCCCGGGATACGCAGTATTTT. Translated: CASSLPSGARDTQYF. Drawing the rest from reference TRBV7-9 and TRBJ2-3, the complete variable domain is DTGVSQNPRHKITKRGQNVTFRCDPISEHNRLYWYRQTLGQGPEFLTYFQNEAQLEKSRLLSDRFSAERPKGSFSTLEIQRTEQGDSAMYLCASSLPSGARDTQYFGPGTRLTVL.

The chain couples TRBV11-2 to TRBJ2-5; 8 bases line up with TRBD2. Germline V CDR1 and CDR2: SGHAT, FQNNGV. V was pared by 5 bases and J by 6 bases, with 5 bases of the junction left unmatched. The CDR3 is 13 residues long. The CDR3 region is CASSPGLVQTQYF. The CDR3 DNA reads TGTGCCAGCAGCCCGGGACTAGTCCAGACCCAGTACTTC.

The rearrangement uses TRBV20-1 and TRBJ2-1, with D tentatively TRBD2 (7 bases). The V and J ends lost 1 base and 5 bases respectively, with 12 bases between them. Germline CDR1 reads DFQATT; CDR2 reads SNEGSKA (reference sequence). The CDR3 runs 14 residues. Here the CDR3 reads CSARGGGAHNEQFF. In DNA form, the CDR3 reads TGCAGTGCTAGAGGGGGGGGCGCGCACAATGAGCAGTTCTTC.

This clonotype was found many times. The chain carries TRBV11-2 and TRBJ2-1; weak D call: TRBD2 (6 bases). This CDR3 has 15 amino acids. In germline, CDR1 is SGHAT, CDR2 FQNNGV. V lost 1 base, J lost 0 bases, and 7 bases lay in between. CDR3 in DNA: TGTGCCAGCAGCTTAGTGGGGGGCTCCTACAATGAGCAGTTCTTC. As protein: CASSLVGGSYNEQFF.

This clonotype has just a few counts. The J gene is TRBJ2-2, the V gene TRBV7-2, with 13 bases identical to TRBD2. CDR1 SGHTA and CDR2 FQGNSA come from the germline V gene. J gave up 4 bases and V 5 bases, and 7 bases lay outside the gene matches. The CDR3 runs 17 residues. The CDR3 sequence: CASSKGLAGESTGELFF. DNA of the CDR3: TGTGCCAGCAGCAAAGGACTAGCGGGAGAGAGCACCGGGGAGCTGTTTTTT. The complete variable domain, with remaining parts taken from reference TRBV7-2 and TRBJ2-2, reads GAGVSQSPSNKVTEKGKDVELRCDPISGHTALYWYRQSLGQGLEFLIYFQGNSAPDKSGLPSDRFSAERTGGSVSTLTIQRTQQEDSAVYLCASSKGLAGESTGELFFGEGSRLTVL.

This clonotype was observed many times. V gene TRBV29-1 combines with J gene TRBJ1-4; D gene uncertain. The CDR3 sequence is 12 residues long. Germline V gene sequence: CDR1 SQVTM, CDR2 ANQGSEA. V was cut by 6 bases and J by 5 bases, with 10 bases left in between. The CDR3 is CSVKEGNEKLFF. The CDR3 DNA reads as TGCAGCGTCAAAGAAGGCAATGAAAAACTGTTTTTT.

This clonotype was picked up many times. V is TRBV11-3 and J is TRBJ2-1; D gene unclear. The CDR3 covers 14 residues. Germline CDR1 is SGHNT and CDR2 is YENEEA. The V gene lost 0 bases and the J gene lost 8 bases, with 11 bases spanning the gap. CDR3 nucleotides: TGTGCCAGCAGCTTAGATAATATTCGGGATGAGCAGTTCTTC. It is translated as CASSLDNIRDEQFF.

The CDR3 DNA reads as TGTGCCAGCAGCTCGGGAGTTGGTAGCCCGTTACACAATGAGCAGTTCTTC. Protein sequence: CASSSGVGSPLHNEQFF. J is TRBJ2-1 and V is TRBV11-2; tentative D call: TRBD2 (6 bases). Germline CDR1 SGHAT, CDR2 FQNNGV. The CDR3 runs 17 residues. Trimming took off 4 bases at V and 5 bases at J, with 21 bases between the two ends.

This CDR3 is CASSSAGGRGYTF. The CDR3 nucleotides read TGTGCCAGCAGTTCGGCAGGGGGCCGTGGCTACACCTTC. The chain combines TRBV6-1 with TRBJ1-2, with TRBD1 matching over 8 bases. Germline V gives CDR1 MNHNS, CDR2 SASEGT. The CDR3 runs to 13 residues. V shed 5 bases, J shed 7 bases, and the junction held 6 bases outside the gene matches.

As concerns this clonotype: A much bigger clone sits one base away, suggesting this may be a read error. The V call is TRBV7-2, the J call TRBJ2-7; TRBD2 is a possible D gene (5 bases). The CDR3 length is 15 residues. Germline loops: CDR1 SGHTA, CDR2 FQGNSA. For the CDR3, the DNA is TGTGCCAGCAGCTTAGGGCGGGTATCCTCCTACGAGAAGTACTTC. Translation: CASSLGRVSSYEKYF.

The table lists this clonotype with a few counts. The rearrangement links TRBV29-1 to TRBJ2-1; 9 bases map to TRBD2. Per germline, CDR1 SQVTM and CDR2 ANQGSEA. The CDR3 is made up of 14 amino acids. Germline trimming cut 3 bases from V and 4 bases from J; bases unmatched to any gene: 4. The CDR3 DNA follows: TGCAGCGTTGAGGCCCTAGCGGGATACAATGAGCAGTTCTTC. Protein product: CSVEALAGYNEQFF.

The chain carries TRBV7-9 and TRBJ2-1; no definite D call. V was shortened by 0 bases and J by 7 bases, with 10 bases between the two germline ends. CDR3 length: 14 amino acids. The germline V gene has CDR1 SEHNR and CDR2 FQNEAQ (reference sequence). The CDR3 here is CASSLAALRNEQFF. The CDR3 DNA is TGTGCCAGCAGCTTAGCGGCCTTGAGGAATGAGCAGTTCTTC. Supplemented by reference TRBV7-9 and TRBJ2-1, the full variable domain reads DTGVSQNPRHKITKRGQNVTFRCDPISEHNRLYWYRQTLGQGPEFLTYFQNEAQLEKSRLLSDRFSAERPKGSFSTLEIQRTEQGDSAMYLCASSLAALRNEQFFGPGTRLTVL.